This T cell receptor (beta chain) comes out of a study of blood T cell repertoires in COVID-19. Study context: The origin of the acute and convalescent COVID-19 samples was the United States, Italy and Spain. T cells, B-cell-depleted T cells, or PBMCs supplied cDNA or gDNA.

Using immunoSEQ multiplex PCR, the repertoire was profiled, and TCRdb retains in-frame clones only, with some absent. Altogether about 81,000 clones are present, roughly four fifths being singletons, with the ten largest covering approximately 7%. The TCR was taken from a human donor in a cohort sampled during active COVID-19. Sequencing was performed on peripheral blood.

CDR3 DNA: TGTGCCTGGAGGGGCCTAAGCAATCAGCCCCAGCATTTT. Translation gives CAWRGLSNQPQHF. V usage is TRBV30 and J usage is TRBJ1-5; no reliable D call. The CDR3 is made up of 13 amino acids. Per germline, CDR1 GTSNPN and CDR2 SVGIG (reference sequence). The ends were cut back, 3 bases at V and 1 base at J, with 7 bases in the middle.